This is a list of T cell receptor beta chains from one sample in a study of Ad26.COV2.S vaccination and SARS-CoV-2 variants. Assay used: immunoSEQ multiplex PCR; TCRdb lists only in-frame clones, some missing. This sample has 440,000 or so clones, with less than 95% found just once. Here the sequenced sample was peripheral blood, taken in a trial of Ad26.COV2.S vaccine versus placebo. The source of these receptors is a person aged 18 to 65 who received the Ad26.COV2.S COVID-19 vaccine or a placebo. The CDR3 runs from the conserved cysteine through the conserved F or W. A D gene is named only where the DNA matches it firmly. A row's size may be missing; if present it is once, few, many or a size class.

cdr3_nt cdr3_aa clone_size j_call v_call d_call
TGTGCCAGCAGAGAGACAGGGGGCAGCTATGGCTACACCTTC CASRETGGSYGYTF - TRBJ1-2 TRBV27 TRBD1
TGTGCCAGCAGTTACCCAGAAGGACAGGGAATGAACACTGAAGCTTTCTTT CASSYPEGQGMNTEAFF - TRBJ1-1 TRBV6-2/TRBV6-3 TRBD1
TGTGCCAGCAGTTACAGAGCGCTTGGTGAGCAGTACTTC CASSYRALGEQYF - TRBJ2-7 TRBV6-5 -
TGTGCCAGCAGCTTAGCCTCGGGGGCCGGTCAGCCCCAGCATTTT CASSLASGAGQPQHF few TRBJ1-5 TRBV7-9 -
TGTGCCAGTAGTATACAGGGGGACACTGAAGCTTTCTTT CASSIQGDTEAFF - TRBJ1-1 TRBV19 TRBD1
TGTGCCAGTAGTATAGTAGGACGGGGGAGTCAGACCCCCCAGCATTTT CASSIVGRGSQTPQHF few TRBJ1-5 TRBV19 -
TGTGCCGTGCTAATTTCCTACGAGCAGTACTTC CAVLISYEQYF - TRBJ2-7 TRBV7-9 -
TGCGCCAGCAGCCAGCCCTGGGGTGAGCAGTTCTTC CASSQPWGEQFF - TRBJ2-1 TRBV4-3 -
TGTGCCAGCAGTTTAATCCAGAGCTCCTACAATGAGCAGTTCTTC CASSLIQSSYNEQFF once TRBJ2-1 TRBV27 -
TGTGCCAGCAGATTGTCATGGACTAGCGGCGAGCAGTACTTC CASRLSWTSGEQYF - TRBJ2-7 TRBV27 TRBD2
TGTGCCTGGAGCGTTACAGGGTCCGGGGAGCTGTTTTTT CAWSVTGSGELFF - TRBJ2-2 TRBV30 -
TGTGCCAGCAGCTTAGGACAGGGAGAGACCCAGTACTTC CASSLGQGETQYF - TRBJ2-5 TRBV11-2 TRBD1
TGTGCCAGTAGGGTAAGCGGGGGGAACACTGAAGCTTTCTTT CASRVSGGNTEAFF few TRBJ1-1 TRBV19 -
TGTGCCACCAGCAGAGCAGGGGCCCTCCTTTATAGCAATCAGCCCCAGCATTTT CATSRAGALLYSNQPQHF - TRBJ1-5 TRBV15 -
TGTGCCAGCAGCCAAGAGAGCCGGAAGCGGGAAGAGCAGTACTTC CASSQESRKREEQYF - TRBJ2-7 TRBV4-2 TRBD2
TGTGCCAGCAGTTCACAGAGAGATACGCAGTATTTT CASSSQRDTQYF - TRBJ2-3 TRBV28 -
TGTGCCAGCAGCTCTCAGGACAGGGCCAGCGGGGAGCTGTTTTTT CASSSQDRASGELFF - TRBJ2-2 TRBV7-2 TRBD1
TGTGCCAGCAGCGTATCATCTCGACTAGCGGCTCACACAGATACGCAGTATTTT CASSVSSRLAAHTDTQYF - TRBJ2-3 TRBV9 TRBD2
TGTGCCATAGGACAGGGGGCGAACACCGGGGAGCTGTTTTTT CAIGQGANTGELFF - TRBJ2-2 TRBV10-3 TRBD1
TGTGCCAGCAGCTTAAGGCTAGGCCCAGACGATGGCTACACCTTC CASSLRLGPDDGYTF - TRBJ1-2 TRBV11-2 -
TGTGCCAGCAGCCTCCATCGACAGGGAACCTACGAGCAGTACTTC CASSLHRQGTYEQYF - TRBJ2-7 TRBV5-5 TRBD1
TGTGCCAGCAGTCGACTAGCGGGAACCTACGAGCAGTACTTC CASSRLAGTYEQYF - TRBJ2-7 TRBV6-5 TRBD2
TGTGCCAGCAGAAGGGGCGGTTCTTCCTACGAGCAGTACTTC CASRRGGSSYEQYF - TRBJ2-7 TRBV28 -
TGTGCCACCAGTACAATGACAGGGGGGAAAGAAAAACTGTTTTTT CATSTMTGGKEKLFF - TRBJ1-4 TRBV15 TRBD1
TGTGCCAGCAGCGTATCCGGGACTAGGGACCATGAGCAGTTCTTC CASSVSGTRDHEQFF - TRBJ2-1 TRBV7-2 TRBD2
TGTGCCAGCAGCTTGGCCAGCACGGTGTACGAGCAGTACTTC CASSLASTVYEQYF - TRBJ2-7 TRBV7-8 -
TGTGCCAGCAGATCTCGCTCCTACGAGCAGTACTTC CASRSRSYEQYF - TRBJ2-7 TRBV7-2 -
TGTGCCAGCAGTTTAACCGGGACAGCTTCGTTGGCCCAGCATTTT CASSLTGTASLAQHF once TRBJ1-5 TRBV27 TRBD1
TGCAGCGTTGGTCGTGGGGACGGCACAGATACGCAGTATTTT CSVGRGDGTDTQYF - TRBJ2-3 TRBV29-1 -
TGTGCCAGCAGCCCAGGCTCCCGACTAGCTTTCTACGAGCAGTACTTC CASSPGSRLAFYEQYF - TRBJ2-7 TRBV5-4 TRBD2
TGTGCCAGCAGTTCGGACCCACCAACCGGGGAGCTGTTTTTT CASSSDPPTGELFF - TRBJ2-2 TRBV6-4 -
TGTGCCAGCAGTTCGCTGGAGGGGTGGGGGGAGACCCAGTACTTC CASSSLEGWGETQYF - TRBJ2-5 TRBV6-6 -
TGTGCCAGCAGTTTTGACAGTAACTATGGCTACACCTTC CASSFDSNYGYTF - TRBJ1-2 TRBV12-3/TRBV12-4 -
TGTGCCAGCAGTTTAAGTTCGGGACCATATAATTCACCCCTCCACTTT CASSLSSGPYNSPLHF once TRBJ1-6 TRBV27 -
TGTGCCAGCAGTGAGGAGGGGACTCTTGGCTACACCTTC CASSEEGTLGYTF - TRBJ1-2 TRBV2 -
TGTGCCAGCAGTCGTCAAGAGGGGTCGGTCACCGGGGAGCTGTTTTTT CASSRQEGSVTGELFF once TRBJ2-2 TRBV27 -
TGTGCCAGCAGTGGGACAGGGTCTGGGGCCAACGTCCTGACTTTC CASSGTGSGANVLTF - TRBJ2-6 TRBV2 TRBD1
TGTGCCAGCAGCTTAGGGACTTACACAGATACGCAGTATTTT CASSLGTYTDTQYF - TRBJ2-3 TRBV7-3 -
TGTGCCAGCAGTGATCCTAGCGGGATAACAGATACGCAGTATTTT CASSDPSGITDTQYF - TRBJ2-3 TRBV6-1 TRBD2
TGTGCCATCAGTGAGTCGATAGCCAGCTCTGGAAACACCATATATTTT CAISESIASSGNTIYF - TRBJ1-3 TRBV10-3 -
TGCAGCGTGGGACTCGTAACTACCGGGGAGCTGTTTTTT CSVGLVTTGELFF - TRBJ2-2 TRBV29-1 -
TGTGCCAGCAGCTTTAATAGGATGGGCACCGGGGAGCTGTTTTTT CASSFNRMGTGELFF - TRBJ2-2 TRBV5-6 -
TGTGCCAGCAGCTTTCAGTCGGACACTGAAGCTTTCTTT CASSFQSDTEAFF once TRBJ1-1 TRBV11-3 -
TGTGCCAGCAGCTTATCTCTAGTCTACGAGCAGTACTTC CASSLSLVYEQYF - TRBJ2-7 TRBV11-1 -